The 30 T cell receptor beta chains below come from one sample, sequenced in a study of OX40 agonist ivuxolimab in advanced cancers. The protocol used for the library was the immunoSEQ multiplex PCR assay. The source is immuneACCESS, and TCRdb retained only in-frame sequences with V and J called. Part of the clones is not carried over; for the studies checked, unresolved V genes explain less than half of this, and the remainder is unexplained. In this sample the table shows some 60,000 clones, 86% of which occur a single time. Of the sample, more than 3% falls within the top ten clones. This sample comprised CD4+ or CD8+ T cells sorted from blood, obtained in a trial of the OX40 agonist ivuxolimab. These receptors all come from an adult with an advanced solid tumor such as melanoma, head and neck, liver or kidney cancer.

To note about this clone: One end of the junction fails to match germline, which may point to a read error. This chain links TRBV7-9 with TRBJ2-6; D unresolved. This CDR3 spans 14 amino acids. Germline V gene lookup returns CDR1 SEHNR and CDR2 FQNEAQ (reference sequence). CDR3 coding DNA: TGTGCCAGCAGTCGGACCGTCGGAGCCAACGTCCTTACTTTC. It specifies CASSRTVGANVLTF.

By share, this clone ranks as hyperexpanded. A junction end diverges from the germline sequence, so it may reflect a read error. The chain recombines TRBV11-3 with TRBJ1-4; tentatively, D is TRBD1 (5 bases). The CDR3 is 12 amino acids. CDR1 SGHNT and CDR2 YENEEA come from the germline V gene. Here the CDR3 reads CASSTQGSPPKF. The CDR3 nucleotides read TGTGCCAGCAGCACCCAGGGCTCCCCCCCAAAATTT.

The chain employs TRBV5-5 and TRBJ2-2, with D tentatively TRBD1 (5 bases). CDR3 size: 16 residues. Germline CDR1 and CDR2: SGHKS and YYEKEE (reference sequence). Between the trimmed V and J ends, which lost 6 bases and 5 bases, there was a span of 20 bases. DNA for the CDR3: TGTGCCAGCACCTTACAACGGCAGGGTGCAACCGGGGAGCTGTTTTTT. It yields the protein CASTLQRQGATGELFF.

The gene calls are TRBV7-2 and TRBJ2-5; unclear D gene. The CDR3 length is 13 residues. V was clipped by 5 bases and J by 0 bases, with 7 bases between them. CDR1 is SGHTA, CDR2 FQGNSA, per germline. The CDR3 region is CASSRANQETQYF. Written as DNA, the CDR3 is TGTGCCAGCAGCCGGGCCAACCAAGAGACCCAGTACTTC.

The V gene is TRBV28, the J gene TRBJ1-2; 7 bases fit TRBD1. Germline V gene sequence: CDR1 MDHEN, CDR2 SYDVKM. The CDR3 contains 13 residues. V gave up 6 bases and J gave up 8 bases; unmatched junction bases: 9. CDR3 protein: CASSLQGPGGYTF. CDR3 sequence (DNA): TGTGCCAGCAGCCTACAGGGGCCGGGAGGCTACACCTTC.

The count of this clone is one. The CDR3 bases are TGTGCCAGCTCATCCGTCGACAGTAACTATGGCTACACCTTC. It yields the protein CASSSVDSNYGYTF. The chain employs TRBV18 and TRBJ1-2; perhaps TRBD1 as D (5 bases). CDR1 and CDR2 from the germline V gene are KGHSH and LQKENI. This CDR3 contains 14 residues. The V end was cut by 5 bases, the J end by 1 base, with 11 bases between.

This chain joins TRBV7-9 and TRBJ2-2; tentatively, D is TRBD2 (5 bases). Deletions cut 1 base from V and 3 bases from J, with 9 bases between. Germline values: CDR1 SEHNR, CDR2 FQNEAQ (reference sequence). CDR3 length: 15 residues. CDR3 protein: CASSLDRGYTGELFF. The CDR3 DNA is TGTGCCAGCAGCTTAGATCGGGGTTACACCGGGGAGCTGTTTTTT.

This clone has only one observation. The V call is TRBV5-1, the J call TRBJ1-4; unclear D gene. Trimming took 4 bases from V and 3 from J, leaving 19 bases between them. The CDR3 runs to 17 residues. The germline V gene encodes CDR1 SGHRS and CDR2 YFSETQ. CDR3 protein: CASSPGSGEGANEKLFF. The CDR3 nucleotides are TGCGCCAGCAGCCCGGGGAGCGGGGAAGGAGCTAATGAAAAACTGTTTTTT.

The CDR3 DNA reads TGTGCCAGCAGCTTAGAACGGGGAGGGGGTTACGAGCAGTACTTC. It translates to CASSLERGGGYEQYF. The chain employs TRBV7-2 and TRBJ2-7; possible D gene TRBD2, 7 bases. The ends were cut back, 1 base at V and 4 bases at J, with 14 bases in the middle. This CDR3 is 15 amino acids long. Per the germline V gene, CDR1 is SGHTA and CDR2 is FQGNSA.

The chain links TRBV7-2 to TRBJ1-5, with no clear D. CDR3 length: 16 residues. Trimming cost V 1 base and J 1 base, with 11 bases left between them. Per germline, CDR1 SGHTA and CDR2 FQGNSA. The CDR3 DNA reads as TGTGCCAGCAGCTTAGAGAGAGCTGGGAGCAATCAGCCCCAGCATTTT. As protein: CASSLERAGSNQPQHF.

The chain couples TRBV19 to TRBJ1-2, with D maybe TRBD1 (5 bases). CDR1 is LNHDA and CDR2 is SQIVND in the germline V gene (reference sequence). Trimming left V 4 bases short and J 4 bases short, with 31 bases between. This CDR3 contains 20 residues. This chain's CDR3 is CASSTSREAGSPFLGYGYTF. Here the CDR3 DNA reads TGTGCCAGTAGTACCTCAAGAGAGGCAGGGAGCCCTTTCTTAGGCTATGGCTACACCTTC.

The chain combines TRBV7-2 with TRBJ2-1, with 9 bases aligning to TRBD2. The CDR3 is made up of 16 amino acids. V dropped 4 bases and J dropped 6; count of bases not matched to a gene: 10. Germline V gives CDR1 SGHTA, CDR2 FQGNSA. The CDR3, as DNA: TGTGCCAGCAGCTCGTTTCCTCGCGGGGGGGGCAATGAGCAGTTCTTC. It translates to CASSSFPRGGGNEQFF.

The rearrangement links TRBV10-3 to TRBJ2-3; 7 bases are shared with TRBD1. V lost 5 bases, J lost 3 bases, and 8 bases stayed unmatched. CDR3 size: 15 residues. Germline lookup yields CDR1 ENHRY and CDR2 SYGVKD. CDR3 DNA sequence: TGTGCCATCAGTTTGACAGGGAAGGGAACAGATACGCAGTATTTT. Protein sequence: CAISLTGKGTDTQYF.

The chain links TRBV7-8 to TRBJ1-6; unclear D gene. Germline CDR1 and CDR2: SGHVS and FQNEAQ. CDR3 length equals 15 residues. V was cut by 2 bases and J by 5 bases, with 10 bases left in between. The CDR3 DNA sequence: TGTGCCAGCAGCTTATTTGGCAGCAATAATTCACCCCTCCACTTT. Translation: CASSLFGSNNSPLHF.

The chain uses TRBV5-6 and TRBJ2-7; maybe TRBD2 (6 bases). This CDR3 spans 13 amino acids. The V end was cut by 4 bases, the J end by 1 base, with 9 bases between. The germline CDR1 and CDR2 sequences are SGHDT and YYEEEE. In DNA, the CDR3 is TGTGCCAGCAGCGCTGGAGGGTCCTACGAGCAGTACTTC. This gives the protein CASSAGGSYEQYF. The whole variable domain, filled in from reference TRBV5-6 and TRBJ2-7, reads DAGVTQSPTHLIKTRGQQVTLRCSPKSGHDTVSWYQQALGQGPQFIFQYYEEEERQRGNFPDRFSGHQFPNYSSELNVNALLLGDSALYLCASSAGGSYEQYFGPGTRLTVT.

Written as DNA, the CDR3 is TGTGCCAGCAGCTCAGACAGTCTGAATTCACCCCTCCACTTT. This translates into CASSSDSLNSPLHF. The chain recombines TRBV7-2 with TRBJ1-6; D possibly corresponds to TRBD1 (5 bases). The CDR3 is made up of 14 amino acids. Trimming took off 4 bases at V and 7 bases at J, with 11 bases between the two ends. CDR1 is SGHTA and CDR2 is FQGNSA in the germline V gene.

This clone appeared once. V usage is TRBV7-2 and J usage is TRBJ2-7, with 7 bases that match TRBD1. J was trimmed by 7 bases and V by 2 bases; bases with no gene match: 8. The CDR3 loop spans 14 amino acids. CDR1 is SGHTA, CDR2 FQGNSA, per germline. The CDR3 bases are TGTGCCAGCAGCTTATCTCGGGACAGAAAGGAGCAGTACTTC. Its translation is CASSLSRDRKEQYF.

The chain uses TRBV28 and TRBJ1-2, with TRBD1 identical over 8 bases. The CDR3 totals 15 residues. J was trimmed by 2 bases and V by 4 bases; bases with no gene match: 6. Germline-derived CDR1 and CDR2 are MDHEN and SYDVKM. CDR3 region: CASSYQTGVNYGYTF. In DNA form, the CDR3 reads TGTGCCAGCAGTTACCAGACAGGGGTGAACTATGGCTACACCTTC.

The rearrangement uses TRBV29-1 and TRBJ2-7, with TRBD1 as a possible D gene (7 bases). The CDR3 has 14 residues. Germline V CDR1 and CDR2: SQVTM, ANQGSEA. With 4 bases removed from V and 6 bases from J, the gap between germline ends came to 19 bases. CDR3 sequence (DNA): TGCAGCGTTGGTCTTGGCAGGGGGGTTTCCGAGCAGTACTTC. It specifies CSVGLGRGVSEQYF.

This rearrangement joins TRBV5-4 to TRBJ1-3, with D possibly TRBD1 on 5 matching bases. The CDR3 consists of 15 residues. Germline CDR1 reads SGHNT; CDR2 reads YYREEE (reference sequence). The V end was cut by 0 bases, the J end by 4 bases, with 11 bases between. CDR3 coding DNA: TGTGCCAGCAGCTTGGGTCCAGGGTTGGGAAACACCATATATTTT. This codes for CASSLGPGLGNTIYF.

The V gene is TRBV7-2, the J gene TRBJ2-1; perhaps D is TRBD1 or TRBD2 (6 bases each). Germline CDR1 is SGHTA and CDR2 is FQGNSA. The length of the CDR3 is 14 residues. Trimming removed 4 bases from V and 4 bases from J, with 11 bases in between. This CDR3 is CASSSPGAYNEQFF. The CDR3 bases are TGTGCCAGCAGCTCCCCGGGGGCGTACAATGAGCAGTTCTTC.

This clone was observed once. The V and J genes are TRBV11-3 and TRBJ1-2; no reliable D call. The CDR3 sequence is 15 residues long. Germline V gene data show CDR1 as SGHNT and CDR2 as YENEEA. With 5 bases removed from V and 8 bases from J, the gap between germline ends came to 21 bases. The CDR3 here is CASSQRGGSGRGYTF. DNA for the CDR3: TGTGCCAGCAGCCAGAGAGGCGGTTCTGGGAGAGGCTACACCTTC.

This chain links TRBV9 with TRBJ1-6; TRBD1 matches 7 bases. The CDR3 contains 13 residues. V was clipped by 4 bases and J by 13 bases; unmatched bases: 8. CDR1 SGDLS and CDR2 YYNGEE come from the germline V gene. CDR3 residues: CASSSGQMSPLHF. The CDR3 DNA is TGTGCCAGCAGCTCGGGACAGATGTCCCCCCTCCACTTT.

This rearrangement joins TRBV9 to TRBJ2-3; possible D gene TRBD2, 6 bases. Germline CDR1 reads SGDLS; CDR2 reads YYNGEE. V was trimmed by 4 bases and J by 2 bases, leaving 11 bases between them. There are 14 residues in the CDR3. The CDR3 coding sequence is TGTGCCAGCAGCTCCTTAGCGGTCACAGATACGCAGTATTTT. The encoded protein is CASSSLAVTDTQYF.

The chain uses TRBV28 and TRBJ1-2; TRBD1 matches at 10 bases. Germline values: CDR1 MDHEN, CDR2 SYDVKM. Trimming cost V 7 bases and J 4 bases; bases outside gene matches: 12. The CDR3 runs to 16 residues. The CDR3 here is CASKNPGQGTAYGYTF. The CDR3 DNA follows: TGTGCCAGCAAGAACCCGGGACAGGGGACCGCCTATGGCTACACCTTC.

A few counts support this clone. V usage is TRBV28 and J usage is TRBJ2-5; 8 nucleotides line up with TRBD2. V lost 5 bases, J lost 5 bases, and 10 bases stayed unmatched. The CDR3 covers 15 residues. The V gene's germline CDR1 is MDHEN and CDR2 SYDVKM. CDR3: CASSPREGWGETQYF. CDR3 coding DNA: TGTGCCAGCAGTCCCCGGGAGGGATGGGGGGAGACCCAGTACTTC.

J is TRBJ2-7 and V is TRBV9; TRBD1 aligns across 8 bases. After removal of 4 bases from V and 2 bases from J, the junction contained 8 bases not matched to a gene. The germline V gene has CDR1 SGDLS and CDR2 YYNGEE. This CDR3 spans 15 amino acids. CDR3 in amino acids: CASSFGQGGAYEQYF. The CDR3 region has the DNA TGTGCCAGCAGCTTTGGACAGGGAGGCGCCTACGAGCAGTACTTC.

The chain recombines TRBV7-2 with TRBJ2-3; perhaps TRBD2 as D (7 bases). This CDR3 has 15 residues. V was pared by 3 bases and J by 3 bases, with 13 bases between. The germline gives CDR1 SGHTA, CDR2 FQGNSA. The CDR3 nucleotides read TGTGCCAGCAGCTTGGGGGGGGGCCTGACAGATACGCAGTATTTT. Its translation is CASSLGGGLTDTQYF.

Only one count was recorded for this clone. The chain carries TRBV2 and TRBJ1-1; 7 nucleotides align to TRBD1. Germline lookup yields CDR1 SNHLY and CDR2 FYNNEI. This CDR3 contains 13 residues. V shed 10 bases and J 4 bases; nucleotides not matched to a gene: 9. The CDR3 sequence: CATREGAVTEAFF. Written as DNA, the CDR3 is TGTGCCACCCGGGAGGGGGCAGTCACTGAAGCTTTCTTT.

The chain couples TRBV6-1 to TRBJ2-5, with D possibly matching TRBD2 (6 bases). The germline gives CDR1 MNHNS, CDR2 SASEGT. V was pared by 4 bases and J by 1 base, with 19 bases between. CDR3 size: 17 residues. CDR3: CASSARPYGGIQETQYF. The CDR3 DNA is TGTGCCAGCAGTGCCCGGCCGTATGGGGGGATCCAAGAGACCCAGTACTTC.